The T cell receptor beta chain described here comes from a study of blood T cell repertoires in COVID-19. Germline V gene sequence: CDR1 SEHNR, CDR2 FQNEAQ (reference sequence). CDR3 length: 17 amino acids. Trimming removed 5 bases from V and 7 bases from J, with 23 bases in between. Repertoires were generated with immunoSEQ multiplex PCR, while TCRdb's copy carries only in-frame clones and drops some. The sample consists of about 28,000 clones, more than 70% of them appearing once. This clone was observed a few times. The clonotype comes from a boy aged 2 to 10 with active or convalescent COVID-19. Sequencing input: peripheral blood. This sequence joins TRBV7-9 and TRBJ2-2; a possible D gene is TRBD2 (6 bases). The CDR3 here is CASSPPLRRDSHGELFF. CDR3 bases: TGTGCCAGCAGCCCACCCTTGAGGAGGGATTCGCACGGGGAGCTGTTTTTT.